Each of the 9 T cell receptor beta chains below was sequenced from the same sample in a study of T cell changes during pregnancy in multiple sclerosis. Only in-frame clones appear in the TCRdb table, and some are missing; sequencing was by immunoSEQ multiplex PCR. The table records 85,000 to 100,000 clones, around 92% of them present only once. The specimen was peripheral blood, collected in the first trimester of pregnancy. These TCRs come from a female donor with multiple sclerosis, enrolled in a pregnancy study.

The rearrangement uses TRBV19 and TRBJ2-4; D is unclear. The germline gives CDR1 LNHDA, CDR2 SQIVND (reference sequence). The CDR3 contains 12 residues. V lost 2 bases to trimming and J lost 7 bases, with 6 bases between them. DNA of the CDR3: TGTGCCAGTAGTATATCGGTCAACATTCAGTACTTC. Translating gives CASSISVNIQYF.

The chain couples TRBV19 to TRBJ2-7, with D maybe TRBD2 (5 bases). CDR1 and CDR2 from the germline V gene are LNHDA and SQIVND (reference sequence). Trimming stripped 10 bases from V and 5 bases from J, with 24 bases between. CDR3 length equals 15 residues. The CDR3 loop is CATSQTSSRMDEQYF. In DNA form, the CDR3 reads TGTGCCACCTCACAAACTAGTAGTCGAATGGACGAGCAGTACTTC.

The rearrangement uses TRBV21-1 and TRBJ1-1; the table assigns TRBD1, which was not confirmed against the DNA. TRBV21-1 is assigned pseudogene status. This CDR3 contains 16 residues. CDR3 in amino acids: CASSKKEQGSNTEAFF. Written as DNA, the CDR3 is TGTGCCAGCAGCAAAAAGGAACAGGGCTCGAACACTGAAGCTTTCTTT.

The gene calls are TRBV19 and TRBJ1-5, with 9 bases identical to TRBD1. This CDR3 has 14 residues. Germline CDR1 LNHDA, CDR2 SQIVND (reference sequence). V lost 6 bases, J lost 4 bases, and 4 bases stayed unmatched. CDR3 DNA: TGTGCCAGTAGACGGACAGGGGCAAATCAGCCCCAGCATTTT. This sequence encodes CASRRTGANQPQHF.

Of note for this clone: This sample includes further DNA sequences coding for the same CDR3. This CDR3 is CASSQGGSYNEQFF. The CDR3 bases are TGTGCCAGCAGCCAAGGAGGCTCCTACAATGAGCAGTTCTTC. This sequence joins TRBV14 and TRBJ2-1; D unclear. Germline assignment: CDR1 SGHDN and CDR2 FVKESK. Between the trimmed V and J ends, which lost 1 base and 0 bases, there was a span of 4 bases. This CDR3 has 14 amino acids. Combining the CDR3 with reference TRBV14 and TRBJ2-1 gives the whole variable domain EAGVTQFPSHSVIEKGQTVTLRCDPISGHDNLYWYRRVMGKEIKFLLHFVKESKQDESGMPNNRFLAERTGGTYSTLKVQPAELEDSGVYFCASSQGGSYNEQFFGPGTRLTVL.

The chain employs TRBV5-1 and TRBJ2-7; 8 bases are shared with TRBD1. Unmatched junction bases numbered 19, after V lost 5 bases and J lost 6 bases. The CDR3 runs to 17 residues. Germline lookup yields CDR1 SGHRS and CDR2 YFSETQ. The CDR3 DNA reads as TGCGCCAGCAGTTCTGGGGGTTCCGGGACAGGATTGAGCGAGCAGTACTTC. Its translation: CASSSGGSGTGLSEQYF.

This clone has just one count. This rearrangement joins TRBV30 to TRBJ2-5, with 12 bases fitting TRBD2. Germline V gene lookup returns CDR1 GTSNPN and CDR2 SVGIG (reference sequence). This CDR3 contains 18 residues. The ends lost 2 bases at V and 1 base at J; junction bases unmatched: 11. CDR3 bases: TGTGCCTGGAGTCACCTAGCGGGAGGGCCGGGTGGCCAAGAGACCCAGTACTTC. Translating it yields CAWSHLAGGPGGQETQYF.

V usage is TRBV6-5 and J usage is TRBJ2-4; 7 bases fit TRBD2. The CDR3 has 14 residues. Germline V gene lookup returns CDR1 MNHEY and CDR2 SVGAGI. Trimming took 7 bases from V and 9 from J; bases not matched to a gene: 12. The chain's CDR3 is CASTPREGGSIQYF. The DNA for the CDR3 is TGTGCCAGCACCCCGCGGGAAGGCGGGAGCATTCAGTACTTC.

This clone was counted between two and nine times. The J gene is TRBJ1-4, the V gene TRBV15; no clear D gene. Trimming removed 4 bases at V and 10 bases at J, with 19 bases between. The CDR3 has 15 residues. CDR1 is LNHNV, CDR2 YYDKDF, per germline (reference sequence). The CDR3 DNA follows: TGTGCCACCAGCATCAACACGGTCGGCAGAGGAAAACTGTTTTTT. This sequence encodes CATSINTVGRGKLFF.